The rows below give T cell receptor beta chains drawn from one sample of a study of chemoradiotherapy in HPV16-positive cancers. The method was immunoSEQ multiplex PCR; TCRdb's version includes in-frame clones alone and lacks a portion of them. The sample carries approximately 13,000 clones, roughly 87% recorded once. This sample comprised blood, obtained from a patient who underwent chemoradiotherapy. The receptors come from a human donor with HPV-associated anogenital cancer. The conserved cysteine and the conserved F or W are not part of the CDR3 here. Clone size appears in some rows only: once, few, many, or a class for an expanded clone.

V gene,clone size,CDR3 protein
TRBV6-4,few,ASSDASGHGELF
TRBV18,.,ASSPRTGYTDTQY
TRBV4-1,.,ASSQPRQGRRPGELF
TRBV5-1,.,ASTPDRTRSYEQY
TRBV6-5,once,ATGGLKGYT
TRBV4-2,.,ASSRSGGPTDTQY
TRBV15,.,ATSRGGTGSNQPQH
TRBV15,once,ATSGRGRNSPLH
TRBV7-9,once,ASSKGGVNTEAF
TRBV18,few,ASSRVNEKLF
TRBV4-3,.,ASSQDRGRTGYT
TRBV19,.,ASSINGDYGYT
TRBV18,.,ASSPLPGGGYNEQF
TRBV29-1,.,SVVGRATYEQY
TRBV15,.,ATSRDRTPTGGYT
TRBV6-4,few,ASSDGGAYNEQF
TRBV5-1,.,ASSPEPRSDEQF
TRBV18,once,ASSLRDVTTNEKLF
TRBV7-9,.,ASSLGTGVGYT
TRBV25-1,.,ASSGGQGSTYEQY
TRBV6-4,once,ASSEPGGSYNEQF
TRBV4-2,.,ASSREDTRKLF
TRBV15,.,ATSSGGAESNQPQH
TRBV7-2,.,ASSLGIRQSTIEAF
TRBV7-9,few,ASSLATGYYNEQF
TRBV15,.,ATSRVRDSTYEQY